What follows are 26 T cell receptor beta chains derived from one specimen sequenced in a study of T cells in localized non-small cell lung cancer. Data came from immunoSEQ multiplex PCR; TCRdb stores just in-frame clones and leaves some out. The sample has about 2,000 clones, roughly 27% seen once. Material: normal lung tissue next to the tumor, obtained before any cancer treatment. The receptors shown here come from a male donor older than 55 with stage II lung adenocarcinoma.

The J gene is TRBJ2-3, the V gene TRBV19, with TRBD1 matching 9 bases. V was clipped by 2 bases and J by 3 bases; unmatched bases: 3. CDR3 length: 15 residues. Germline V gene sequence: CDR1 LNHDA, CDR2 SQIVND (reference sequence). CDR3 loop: CASSIRDRATDTQYF. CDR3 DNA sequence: TGTGCCAGTAGTATAAGGGACAGGGCTACAGATACGCAGTATTTT. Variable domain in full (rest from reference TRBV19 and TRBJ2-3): DGGITQSPKYLFRKEGQNVTLSCEQNLNHDAMYWYRQDPGQGLRLIYYSQIVNDFQKGDIAEGYSVSREKKESFPLTVTSAQKNPTAFYLCASSIRDRATDTQYFGPGTRLTVL.

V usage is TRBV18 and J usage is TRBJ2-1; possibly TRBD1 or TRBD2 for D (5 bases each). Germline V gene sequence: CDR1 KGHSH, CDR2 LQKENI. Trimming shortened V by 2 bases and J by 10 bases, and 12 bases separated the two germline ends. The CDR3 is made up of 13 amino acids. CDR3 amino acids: CASSPGFRDEQFF. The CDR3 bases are TGTGCCAGCTCACCAGGTTTCCGGGACGAGCAGTTCTTC.

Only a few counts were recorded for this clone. The CDR3 reads CARSLGQGYRATNEKLFF. In nucleotides, the CDR3 is TGTGCCAGAAGCTTGGGACAGGGATATCGGGCGACTAATGAAAAACTGTTTTTT. The J gene is TRBJ1-4, the V gene TRBV5-3, with TRBD1 matching over 7 bases. Being an ORF, TRBV5-3 has a function that is uncertain. The CDR3 extends over 18 amino acids. Trimming removed 0 bases from V and 2 bases from J; junction bases left unmatched: 10.

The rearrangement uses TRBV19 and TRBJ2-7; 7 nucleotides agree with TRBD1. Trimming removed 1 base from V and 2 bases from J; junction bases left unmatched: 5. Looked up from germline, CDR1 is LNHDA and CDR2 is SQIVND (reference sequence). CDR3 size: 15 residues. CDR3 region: CASSIAGGAPYEQYF. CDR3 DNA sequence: TGTGCCAGTAGTATAGCAGGGGGTGCCCCCTACGAGCAGTACTTC. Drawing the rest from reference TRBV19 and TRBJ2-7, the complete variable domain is DGGITQSPKYLFRKEGQNVTLSCEQNLNHDAMYWYRQDPGQGLRLIYYSQIVNDFQKGDIAEGYSVSREKKESFPLTVTSAQKNPTAFYLCASSIAGGAPYEQYFGPGTRLTVT.

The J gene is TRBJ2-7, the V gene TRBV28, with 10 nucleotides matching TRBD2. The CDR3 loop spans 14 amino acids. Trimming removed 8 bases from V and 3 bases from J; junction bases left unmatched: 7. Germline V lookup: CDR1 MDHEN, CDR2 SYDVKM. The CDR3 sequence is CASSRASGSYEQYF. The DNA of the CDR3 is TGTGCCAGCTCTAGGGCTAGCGGGAGCTACGAGCAGTACTTC. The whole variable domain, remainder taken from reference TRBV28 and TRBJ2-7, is DVKVTQSSRYLVKRTGEKVFLECVQDMDHENMFWYRQDPGLGLRLIYFSYDVKMKEKGDIPEGYSVSREKKERFSLILESASTNQTSMYLCASSRASGSYEQYFGPGTRLTVT.

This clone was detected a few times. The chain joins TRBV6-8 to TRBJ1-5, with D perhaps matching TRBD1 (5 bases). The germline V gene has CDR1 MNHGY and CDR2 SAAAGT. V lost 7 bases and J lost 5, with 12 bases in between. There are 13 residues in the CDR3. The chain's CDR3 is CASKGAIDQPQHF. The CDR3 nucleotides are TGTGCCAGCAAAGGGGCCATCGATCAGCCCCAGCATTTT.

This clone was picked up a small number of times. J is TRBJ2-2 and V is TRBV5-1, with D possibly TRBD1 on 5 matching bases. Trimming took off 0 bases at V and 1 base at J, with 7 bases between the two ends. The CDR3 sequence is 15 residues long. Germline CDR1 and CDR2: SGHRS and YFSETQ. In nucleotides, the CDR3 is TGCGCCAGCAGCTTGGATCAGGGGAACACCGGGGAGCTGTTTTTT. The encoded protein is CASSLDQGNTGELFF.

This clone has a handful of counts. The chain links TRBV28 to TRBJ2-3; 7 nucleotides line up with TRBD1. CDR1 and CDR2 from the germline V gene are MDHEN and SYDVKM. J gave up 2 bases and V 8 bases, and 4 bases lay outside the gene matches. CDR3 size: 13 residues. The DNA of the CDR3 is TGTGCCAGCGGGACAGTGGCCACAGATACGCAGTATTTT. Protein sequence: CASGTVATDTQYF.

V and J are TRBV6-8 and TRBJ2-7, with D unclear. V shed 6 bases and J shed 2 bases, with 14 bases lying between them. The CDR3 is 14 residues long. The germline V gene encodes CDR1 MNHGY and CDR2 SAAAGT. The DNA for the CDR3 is TGTGCCAGCAGCCCAGTGGTTGGGGCCTACGAGCAGTACTTC. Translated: CASSPVVGAYEQYF.

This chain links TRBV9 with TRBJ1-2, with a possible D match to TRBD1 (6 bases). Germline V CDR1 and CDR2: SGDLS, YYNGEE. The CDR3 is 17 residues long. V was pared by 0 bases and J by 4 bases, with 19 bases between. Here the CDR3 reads CASSVAPHQDSFYGYTF. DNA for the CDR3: TGTGCCAGCAGCGTAGCCCCCCATCAGGACAGCTTCTATGGCTACACCTTC.

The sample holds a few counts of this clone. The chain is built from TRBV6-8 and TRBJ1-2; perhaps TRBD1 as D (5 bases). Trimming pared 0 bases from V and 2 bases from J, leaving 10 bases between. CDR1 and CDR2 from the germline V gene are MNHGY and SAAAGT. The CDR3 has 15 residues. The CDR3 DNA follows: TGTGCCAGCAGTTACTCTCGGGGGAGAAACTATGGCTACACCTTC. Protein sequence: CASSYSRGRNYGYTF.

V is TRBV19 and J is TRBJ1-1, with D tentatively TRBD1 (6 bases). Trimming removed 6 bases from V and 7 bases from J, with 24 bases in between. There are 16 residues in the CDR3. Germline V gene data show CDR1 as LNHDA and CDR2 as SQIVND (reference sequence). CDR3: CASRDRSRQQQHEAFF. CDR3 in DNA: TGTGCCAGTAGAGACAGGAGCCGCCAACAACAGCATGAAGCTTTCTTT.

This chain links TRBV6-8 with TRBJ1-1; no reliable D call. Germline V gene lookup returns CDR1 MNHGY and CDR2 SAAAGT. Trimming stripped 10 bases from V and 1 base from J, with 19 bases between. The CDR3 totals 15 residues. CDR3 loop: CAISLDRIANTEAFF. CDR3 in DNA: TGTGCCATCAGCTTGGATCGAATTGCGAACACTGAAGCTTTCTTT.

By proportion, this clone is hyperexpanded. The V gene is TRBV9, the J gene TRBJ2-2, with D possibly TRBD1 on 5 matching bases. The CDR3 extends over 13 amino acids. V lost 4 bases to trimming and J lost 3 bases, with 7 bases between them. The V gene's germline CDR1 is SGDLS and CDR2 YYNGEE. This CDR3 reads CASSPGYTGELFF. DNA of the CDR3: TGTGCCAGCAGCCCAGGGTACACCGGGGAGCTGTTTTTT.

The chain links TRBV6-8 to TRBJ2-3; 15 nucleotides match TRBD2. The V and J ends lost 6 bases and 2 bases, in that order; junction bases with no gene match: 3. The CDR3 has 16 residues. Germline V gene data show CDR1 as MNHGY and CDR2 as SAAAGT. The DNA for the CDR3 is TGTGCCAGCAGCCGGACTAGCGGGAGGGCCACAGATACGCAGTATTTT. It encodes CASSRTSGRATDTQYF.

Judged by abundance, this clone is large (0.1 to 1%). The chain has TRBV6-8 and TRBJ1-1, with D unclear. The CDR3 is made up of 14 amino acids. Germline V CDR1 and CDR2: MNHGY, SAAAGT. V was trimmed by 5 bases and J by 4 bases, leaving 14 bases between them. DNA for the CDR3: TGTGCCAGCAGTGTGGAAGGGTCCGGCACTGAAGCTTTCTTT. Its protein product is CASSVEGSGTEAFF.

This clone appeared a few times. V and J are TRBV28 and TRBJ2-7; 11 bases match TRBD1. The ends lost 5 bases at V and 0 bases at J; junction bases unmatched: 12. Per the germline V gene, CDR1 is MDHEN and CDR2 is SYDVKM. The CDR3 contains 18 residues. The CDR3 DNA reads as TGTGCCAGCAGTACCAACCTTTTAGGACAGGGGGCCTCCTACGAGCAGTACTTC. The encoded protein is CASSTNLLGQGASYEQYF.

In nucleotides, the CDR3 is TGTGCCAGCGTCCACGACGATGCCGGGGAGCTGTTTTTT. It yields the protein CASVHDDAGELFF. V usage is TRBV6-8 and J usage is TRBJ2-2; no definite D call. The length of the CDR3 is 13 residues. Trimming removed 8 bases at V and 6 bases at J, with 13 bases between. Germline assignment: CDR1 MNHGY and CDR2 SAAAGT.

The CDR3 protein is CASSNGQVVYGYTF. The DNA for the CDR3 is TGCGCCAGCAGTAACGGACAGGTCGTCTATGGCTACACCTTC. The chain couples TRBV10-2 to TRBJ1-2; TRBD1 agrees at 7 bases. The CDR3 spans 14 residues. The germline CDR1 and CDR2 sequences are WSHSY and SAAADI. J was trimmed by 4 bases and V by 5 bases; bases with no gene match: 7.

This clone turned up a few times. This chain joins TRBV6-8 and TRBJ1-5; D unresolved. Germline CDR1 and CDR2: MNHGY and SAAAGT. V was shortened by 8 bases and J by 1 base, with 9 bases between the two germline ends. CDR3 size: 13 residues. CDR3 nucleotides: TGTGCCAGCGGGCAGGAGAGCAATCAGCCCCAGCATTTT. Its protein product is CASGQESNQPQHF.

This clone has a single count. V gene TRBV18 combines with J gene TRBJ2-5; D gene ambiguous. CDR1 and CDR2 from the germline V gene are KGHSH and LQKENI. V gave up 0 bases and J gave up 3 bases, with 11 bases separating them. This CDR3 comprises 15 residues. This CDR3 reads CASSPPASLEETQYF. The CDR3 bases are TGTGCCAGCTCACCACCGGCCTCATTAGAAGAGACCCAGTACTTC.

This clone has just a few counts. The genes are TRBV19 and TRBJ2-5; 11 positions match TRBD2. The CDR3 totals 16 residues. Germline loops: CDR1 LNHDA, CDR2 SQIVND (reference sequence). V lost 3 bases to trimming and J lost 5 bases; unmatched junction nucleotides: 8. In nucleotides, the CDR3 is TGTGCCAGTAGTATCCGGCTAGCGGGAGGAGGTGAGACCCAGTACTTC. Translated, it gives CASSIRLAGGGETQYF.

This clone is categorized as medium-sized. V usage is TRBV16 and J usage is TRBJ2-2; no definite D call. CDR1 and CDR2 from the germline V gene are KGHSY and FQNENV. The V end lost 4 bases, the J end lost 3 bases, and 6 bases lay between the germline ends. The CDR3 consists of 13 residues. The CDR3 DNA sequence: TGTGCCAGCAGCCTAGAGTACACCGGGGAGCTGTTTTTT. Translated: CASSLEYTGELFF. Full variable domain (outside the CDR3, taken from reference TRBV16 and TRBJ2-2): GEEVAQTPKHLVRGEGQKAKLYCAPIKGHSYVFWYQQVLKNEFKFLISFQNENVFDETGMPKERFSAKCLPNSPCSLEIQATKLEDSAVYFCASSLEYTGELFFGEGSRLTVL.

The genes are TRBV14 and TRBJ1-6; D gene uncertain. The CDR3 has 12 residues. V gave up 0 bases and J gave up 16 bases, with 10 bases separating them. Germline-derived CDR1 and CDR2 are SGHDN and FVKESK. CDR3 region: CASSQDVGRLHF. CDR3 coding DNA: TGTGCCAGCAGCCAAGATGTTGGGCGGCTCCACTTT.

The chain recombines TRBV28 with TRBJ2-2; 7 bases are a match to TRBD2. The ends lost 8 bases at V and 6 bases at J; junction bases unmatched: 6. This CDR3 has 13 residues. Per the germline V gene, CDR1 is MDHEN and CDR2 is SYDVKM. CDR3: CASLLRGAGELFF. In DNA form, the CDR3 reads TGTGCCAGCCTGCTTCGGGGGGCCGGGGAGCTGTTTTTT.

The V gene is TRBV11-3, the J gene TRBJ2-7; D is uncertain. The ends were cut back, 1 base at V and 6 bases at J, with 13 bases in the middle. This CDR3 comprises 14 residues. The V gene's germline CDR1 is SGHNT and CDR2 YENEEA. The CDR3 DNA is TGTGCCAGCAGCTTAGGAAGTCTAGTAGCCGAGCAGTACTTC. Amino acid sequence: CASSLGSLVAEQYF.